This TCR beta chain came from a study of cytomegalovirus exposure and HLA in healthy donors. Trimming cost V 8 bases and J 4 bases, with 23 bases left between them. The CDR3 sequence is 16 residues long. Germline values: CDR1 LNHDA, CDR2 SQIVND (reference sequence). Use of 60 Vbeta and 13 Jbeta primers characterized the PCR. Produced via immunoSEQ multiplex PCR; TCRdb's table is partial and in-frame only. The sample carries roughly 150,000 clones, over 65% recorded once. The sequenced sample consisted of PBMCs. This clonotype was sampled from a woman in her twenties or thirties in good health and CMV-seronegative. The V gene is TRBV19, the J gene TRBJ1-2; a possible D gene is TRBD1 (5 bases). The CDR3 spells CASVGPLVTDRYGYTF. The CDR3 region has the DNA TGTGCCAGTGTGGGCCCCCTAGTGACAGACCGCTATGGCTACACCTTC.